A selection of T cell receptor beta chains follows, all from one sample in a study of shared clonotypes between healthy human individuals. Sequencing used immunoSEQ multiplex PCR; TCRdb keeps in-frame clones, though not all of them. The sample yields approximately 2.3 million clones, more than 80% seen once. The sequenced sample consisted of naive CD4+ T cells from PBMCs. These receptor sequences come from a man younger than 35 in good health. Some clones in this sample may be carry-over from other donors' samples. Both conserved end residues are part of each CDR3. Fields, in order: J gene, V gene, clone size, D gene, CDR3 protein, CDR3 DNA. A D gene is named only where the DNA matches it firmly. Some rows mark clone size as missing; the rest say once, few, many or name a class of expanded clone.

TRBJ2-3 | TRBV7-3 | . | . | CASSLRRGGADTQYF | TGTGCCAGCAGCTTAAGGAGGGGTGGCGCAGATACGCAGTATTTT
TRBJ1-1 | TRBV28 | . | . | CASGLMNTEAFF | TGTGCCAGTGGACTGATGAACACTGAAGCTTTCTTT
TRBJ2-5 | TRBV7-2 | . | . | CASSLALAYQETQYF | TGTGCCAGCAGCTTAGCGCTAGCGTACCAAGAGACCCAGTACTTC
TRBJ2-5 | TRBV6-1 | once | . | CASSRDSGAETQYF | TGTGCCAGCAGCAGGGACAGCGGGGCCGAGACCCAGTACTTC
TRBJ1-5 | TRBV5-1 | few | . | CASSLLSNQPQHF | TGCGCCAGCAGCTTGCTGAGCAATCAGCCCCAGCATTTT
TRBJ1-1 | TRBV28 | . | . | CASSPPRAGRNTEAFF | TGTGCCAGCAGTCCCCCCCGGGCGGGACGGAACACTGAAGCTTTCTTT
TRBJ2-5 | TRBV18 | . | . | CASSPPTGIDPRGTQYF | TGTGCCAGCTCACCACCGACGGGTATTGACCCGCGGGGGACCCAGTACTTC
TRBJ2-2 | TRBV6-5 | once | . | CASSVQGPGELFF | TGTGCCAGCAGTGTACAGGGTCCCGGGGAGCTGTTTTTT
TRBJ1-1 | TRBV7-8 | . | . | CASSLARFNVNTEAFF | TGTGCCAGCAGCTTAGCGCGTTTTAACGTGAACACTGAAGCTTTCTTT
TRBJ1-1 | TRBV10-1 | . | . | CASAGDSEAFF | TGCGCCAGCGCGGGGGATAGCGAAGCTTTCTTT
TRBJ2-3 | TRBV9 | . | . | CASSVVQGSSTDTQYF | TGTGCCAGCAGCGTAGTACAGGGCTCTAGCACAGATACGCAGTATTTT
TRBJ1-2 | TRBV5-4 | . | TRBD1 | CASSLGAPGQGDYGYTF | TGTGCCAGCAGCCTGGGAGCGCCGGGACAGGGGGACTATGGCTACACCTTC
TRBJ1-4 | TRBV5-1 | . | . | CASSLEGISNEKLFF | TGCGCCAGCAGCTTGGAAGGGATCTCTAATGAAAAACTGTTTTTT
TRBJ1-2 | TRBV15 | . | . | CATSRGVRGIYGYTF | TGTGCCACCAGCAGAGGGGTCAGGGGCATATATGGCTACACCTTC
TRBJ2-3 | TRBV28 | . | TRBD1 | CASSFGDRGRTDTQYF | TGTGCCAGCAGTTTTGGGGACAGGGGGCGAACAGATACGCAGTATTTT
TRBJ1-3 | TRBV5-1 | . | . | CASTVRGLSSGNTIYF | TGCGCCAGCACGGTGAGAGGATTAAGCTCTGGAAACACCATATATTTT
TRBJ1-5 | TRBV7-8 | . | . | CASSLGEGFNQPQHF | TGTGCCAGCAGCTTAGGAGAGGGTTTCAATCAGCCCCAGCATTTT
TRBJ1-6 | TRBV7-2 | . | TRBD1 | CASSSKAGQGNSPLHF | TGTGCCAGCAGCTCCAAAGCGGGACAGGGCAATTCACCCCTCCACTTT
TRBJ1-2 | TRBV2 | few | . | CASSETPGRGYTF | TGTGCCAGCAGTGAAACCCCAGGACGTGGCTACACCTTC
TRBJ1-3 | TRBV9 | . | . | CASSVAALSGNTIYF | TGTGCCAGCAGCGTAGCAGCTCTCTCTGGAAACACCATATATTTT
TRBJ1-2 | TRBV7-2 | . | TRBD1 | CASSPTRQQGPRSNGYTF | TGTGCCAGCAGCCCGACCCGGCAACAGGGGCCCCGGTCCAATGGCTACACCTTC
TRBJ2-5 | TRBV7-3 | . | . | CASSPRGGITGPETQYF | TGTGCCAGCAGCCCCAGGGGGGGCATAACGGGCCCAGAGACCCAGTACTTC
TRBJ2-3 | TRBV7-2 | . | . | CASSPPNTGTQYF | TGTGCCAGCAGCCCGCCAAATACTGGTACGCAGTATTTT
TRBJ2-1 | TRBV11-3 | . | . | CASSLGWDSYNEQFF | TGTGCCAGCAGCTTAGGGTGGGACTCCTACAATGAGCAGTTCTTC
TRBJ2-3 | TRBV5-1 | . | . | CASYDTDTQYF | TGCGCCAGCTATGACACAGATACGCAGTATTTT
TRBJ1-1 | TRBV7-6 | . | . | CASSLALNIRGEAFF | TGTGCCAGCAGCTTAGCGCTCAATATCAGGGGTGAAGCTTTCTTT
TRBJ1-2 | TRBV20-1 | . | . | CSASNYGYTF | TGCAGTGCTTCTAACTATGGCTACACCTTC
TRBJ2-5 | TRBV5-1 | once | . | CASSLGRSGETQYF | TGCGCCAGCAGCTTGGGTAGGTCGGGAGAGACCCAGTACTTC
TRBJ2-2 | TRBV21-1 | . | . | CASISGSGRADGELFF | TGTGCCAGCATCTCAGGTAGCGGGAGGGCCGACGGGGAGCTGTTTTTT
TRBJ2-1 | TRBV29-1 | . | . | CSVHYNEQFF | TGCAGCGTTCACTACAATGAGCAGTTCTTC